This T cell receptor beta chain was identified during a study of CXCR3-negative and CXCR3-positive naive CD8 T cells. A word on this clonotype: Its target is unknown.

All TRB cDNA libraries came from 5' RACE performed with UMI labels. TCRdb derives one entry per CDR3 protein from the 5' RACE reads, leaving out DNA. There are about 86,000 distinct CDR3 sequences in the sample, with 0.75% to 0.95% held by the top ten. Germline CDR1 is SGHDT and CDR2 is YYEEEE. This CDR3 has 13 amino acids. Triplicate sorts, hundreds of thousands of cells apiece, were made for each CD8+ T cell subset. The study, taken as a whole, reports: Comparison of naive CXCR3-negative and CXCR3-positive cells revealed similar TRBV-TRBJ usage, while memory cells differed. Hydrophobicity of TRB CDR3s was greater in CXCR3-positive naive cells than in CXCR3-negative naive cells.

This TCR came from a human donor in good health. Some clones in this sample may be carry-over from other donors' samples. This chain uses TRBV5-6 with TRBJ2-3. The source material was naive CXCR3+ CD8+ T cells from blood. Subset: CD45RO-CCR7+CD27+CD95- naive CD8+ T cells expressing CXCR3 (TNR3+). CDR3 residues: CASSSTGTDTQYF.